This record concerns one T cell receptor (beta chain) sequence. It has no known antigen specificity. No much larger clonotype is one base removed from it; base qualities were not supplied. TCRbeta CDR3 regions were amplified from genomic DNA using the immunoSEQ Assay, a bias-controlled multiplex PCR. The authors processed their data as follows. The number of nucleated cells in each sample was estimated by amplification of reference gene primers within the assay. Sequence reads were collapsed and filtered to measure the absolute abundance of every unique TCRbeta CDR3 rearrangement. For each sample, productive Simpson clonality was calculated by taking the square root of Simpson's diversity index across productive rearrangements. Imported from immuneACCESS, the table was reduced by TCRdb to in-frame sequences with V and J called. These copies leave out some clones; in studies compared against another copy, an unresolved V gene accounts for under half, and the cause of the remainder is not known. That table supplies the V and J calls and clone size; D and trimming were determined from the DNA. This sample is represented by 250,000 to 300,000 clones; 86% of them were singletons. About an eighth of the sample goes to the ten largest clones.

The sample belongs to a study of blood T cell repertoires in COVID-19 (dated by TCRdb to about 2020). Context from the whole study: Samples covering the acute and convalescent phases of COVID-19 were provided by collaborators in the United States, Italy and Spain. The material from the prospective study consisted of cDNA or gDNA derived from T cells, B-cell-depleted T cells, or PBMCs. Subjects who had been exposed to COVID-19, were actively infected with it, or had recovered from it provided the deeply sampled blood TCRbeta repertoires that made up the dataset. A freely available public database, intended as a resource for researchers studying the immune response to SARS-CoV-2, is where the repertoires were released. The samples were drawn from two sources: the first 160 participants of the ongoing ImmuneRACE study, and 1,000 to 1,500 subjects contributed by 6 global collaborators. The sample metadata nearly always contained a de-identified subject ID, COVID-19 status, age in years and sex. Where available, HLA class I and class II types were taken from metadata supplied by the sample provider and were not determined by assay-based typing.

In Seattle, one collaborating source enrolled patients while the infection was active and tracked those patients longitudinally over the course of disease. Collaborating institutions collected whole blood in K2EDTA tubes following their own protocols. Collaborator samples were shipped for TCRbeta analysis as frozen whole blood, isolated PBMCs, or DNA extracted from either sample type. Unmatched junction bases come to 5, with V trimmed by 1 base and J by 3 bases. The CDR3 runs 15 residues from the cysteine to the phenylalanine. Only CDR3 DNA is held: 45 bases, read in frame from base 1. According to the germline V gene, CDR1 reads SGHRS and CDR2 reads YFSETQ. General conclusions and limits of the study: How much clinical and demographic metadata was included differed by source and by participant, and the metadata was provided uncurated.

The sequence is built from TRBV5-1 and TRBJ1-2; 8 bases in the junction line up with TRBD1. The sequence derives from an older woman with COVID-19, enrolled during active disease. The sequenced sample consisted of peripheral blood. The DNA sequence reads TGCGCCAGCAGCTTGCAGGGGGCTGGGGACTATGGCTACACCTTC. It translates as CASSLQGAGDYGYTF.